This is a list of T cell receptor beta chains from one sample in a study of cytomegalovirus exposure and HLA in healthy donors. Clones were read by immunoSEQ multiplex PCR, and TCRdb kept only the in-frame ones, dropping some. The sample carries over 150,000 clones, roughly 90% recorded once. Input material: PBMCs. The receptors here all came from a man in his late teens or twenties in good health and CMV-seropositive. The conserved cysteine and the conserved F or W are not part of the CDR3 here. Clone size is shown for a subset of rows, as once, few, many or a class of expanded clone.

size	J	V	CDR3
.	TRBJ1-1	TRBV28	ASKVYSSGSLEAF
.	TRBJ2-3	TRBV5-1	ASSSVVGGRQADTQY
.	TRBJ2-7	TRBV25-1	ASSELSGSLYEQY
.	TRBJ2-3	TRBV6-1	ASRGTGRGDTQY
.	TRBJ2-7	TRBV5-1	ASSYTSGRGSYEQY
.	TRBJ2-7	TRBV4-1	ASSLSLTLAGRPYEQY
.	TRBJ1-5	TRBV12-2	ASRLALRQCQPQH
.	TRBJ2-7	TRBV12-5	ASGLVQGEQY
.	TRBJ2-4	TRBV18	ASSRTGTSGNIQY
once	TRBJ2-2	TRBV11-2	ASSLVSSGGANTGELF
.	TRBJ2-7	TRBV2	AILRQGQSEQY
.	TRBJ2-7	TRBV7-8	ASSPRTSGNYEQY
.	TRBJ1-2	TRBV2	ANQDRGRGSYGYT
.	TRBJ2-1	TRBV10-2	ASSRGGSYNEQF
few	TRBJ2-2	TRBV19	ASSIRGGELF
.	TRBJ2-2	TRBV4-1	ASSQGQGAGTGELF
.	TRBJ2-3	TRBV29-1	SVDRGQRGTQY
few	TRBJ2-7	TRBV27	ASSLTSGIYEQY
.	TRBJ1-4	TRBV5-1	ASSPGDREKLF
.	TRBJ2-5	TRBV5-6	ASSLDRGLGETQY
once	TRBJ2-2	TRBV11-2	ASSWMAAGELF
.	TRBJ2-7	TRBV7-3	ASSYGQGGYEQY
.	TRBJ1-1	TRBV7-9	ASRSRGRDSLNTEAF
.	TRBJ2-7	TRBV7-9	ASSPRGAYEQY
.	TRBJ2-5	TRBV18	ASSPRRETQY
.	TRBJ2-5	TRBV7-3	ASSLRPGQETQY